A selection of T cell receptor beta chains follows, all from one sample in a study of OX40 agonist ivuxolimab in advanced cancers. Sequencing used immunoSEQ multiplex PCR; TCRdb keeps in-frame clones, though not all of them. Of approximately 80,000 clones in the sample, roughly nine tenths are singletons; the top ten hold about 0.2%. Sequenced material: CD4+ or CD8+ T cells sorted from blood, taken in a trial of the OX40 agonist ivuxolimab. The receptors were gathered from an adult with an advanced solid tumor such as melanoma, head and neck, liver or kidney cancer. The CDR3 runs from the conserved cysteine through the conserved F or W. The D gene is left open where the match is weak. The size entry is marked missing in some rows and otherwise reads once, few, many or a size class.

J gene: TRBJ2-2; clone size: NA; V gene: TRBV6-1; D gene: NA; CDR3 protein: CASSEANRGGRGAVF; CDR3 DNA: TGTGCCAGCAGTGAAGCGAATAGGGGAGGCCGGGGAGCTGTTTTT
J gene: TRBJ2-7; clone size: NA; V gene: TRBV27; D gene: NA; CDR3 protein: CASSLKPTGVGEQYF; CDR3 DNA: TGTGCCAGCAGTTTAAAGCCGACAGGTGTCGGCGAGCAGTACTTC
J gene: TRBJ2-3; clone size: NA; V gene: TRBV19; D gene: NA; CDR3 protein: CASSLTTGPSTDTQYF; CDR3 DNA: TGTGCCAGTAGTCTGACGACAGGACCAAGCACAGATACGCAGTATTTT
J gene: TRBJ1-1; clone size: NA; V gene: TRBV10-3; D gene: NA; CDR3 protein: CAISGEDTEAFF; CDR3 DNA: TGTGCCATCAGTGGGGAAGACACTGAAGCTTTCTTT
J gene: TRBJ1-2; clone size: NA; V gene: TRBV28; D gene: TRBD1; CDR3 protein: CASSLERTGVISYTF; CDR3 DNA: TGTGCCAGCAGCCTAGAAAGGACAGGGGTTATCAGCTACACCTTC
J gene: TRBJ2-5; clone size: NA; V gene: TRBV6-6; D gene: TRBD2; CDR3 protein: CASTRDGGAFRETQYF; CDR3 DNA: TGTGCCAGCACCCGGGACGGGGGGGCGTTTAGAGAGACCCAGTACTTC
J gene: TRBJ1-2; clone size: NA; V gene: TRBV6-6; D gene: NA; CDR3 protein: CASRPRVDYGYTF; CDR3 DNA: TGTGCCAGCAGACCCAGGGTGGACTATGGCTACACCTTC
J gene: TRBJ1-6; clone size: once; V gene: TRBV9; D gene: NA; CDR3 protein: CASSVRGDASPLHF; CDR3 DNA: TGTGCCAGCAGCGTACGGGGTGACGCTTCACCCCTCCACTTT
J gene: TRBJ1-1; clone size: NA; V gene: TRBV13; D gene: TRBD1; CDR3 protein: CASSRGQGRRTEAFF; CDR3 DNA: TGTGCCAGCAGCAGGGGACAGGGGCGCCGAACTGAAGCTTTCTTT
J gene: TRBJ2-1; clone size: NA; V gene: TRBV6-5; D gene: TRBD2; CDR3 protein: CASSYGDSGLGHEQFF; CDR3 DNA: TGTGCCAGCAGTTACGGGGATAGCGGGCTAGGCCATGAGCAGTTCTTC
J gene: TRBJ1-2; clone size: NA; V gene: TRBV27; D gene: NA; CDR3 protein: CASSRTTGTPLLGYTF; CDR3 DNA: TGTGCCAGCAGTCGTACGACCGGGACACCTCTTCTGGGATACACCTTC
J gene: TRBJ2-7; clone size: NA; V gene: TRBV5-1; D gene: TRBD2; CDR3 protein: CASSQWPSSGGAKSYEQYF; CDR3 DNA: TGCGCCAGCAGCCAGTGGCCGTCAAGCGGGGGGGCAAAATCTTACGAGCAGTACTTC
J gene: TRBJ2-2; clone size: NA; V gene: TRBV30; D gene: TRBD2; CDR3 protein: CAWRGLAVTGELFF; CDR3 DNA: TGTGCCTGGAGGGGACTAGCGGTCACCGGGGAGCTGTTTTTT
J gene: TRBJ2-1; clone size: NA; V gene: TRBV6-5; D gene: TRBD2; CDR3 protein: CASSYPSSGVNNEQFF; CDR3 DNA: TGTGCCAGCAGTTACCCCTCTAGCGGCGTAAACAATGAGCAGTTCTTC
J gene: TRBJ2-7; clone size: NA; V gene: TRBV10-2; D gene: NA; CDR3 protein: CASGDTGWGEQYF; CDR3 DNA: TGCGCCAGCGGTGACACAGGGTGGGGGGAGCAGTACTTC
J gene: TRBJ2-2; clone size: NA; V gene: TRBV4-1; D gene: NA; CDR3 protein: CASSQEGRGRANTGELFF; CDR3 DNA: TGCGCCAGCAGCCAAGAAGGCAGGGGACGAGCGAACACCGGGGAGCTGTTTTTT
J gene: TRBJ2-1; clone size: NA; V gene: TRBV5-1; D gene: TRBD2; CDR3 protein: CASSLEGTSRVKEQFF; CDR3 DNA: TGCGCCAGCAGCTTGGAGGGGACTAGCCGAGTCAAAGAGCAGTTCTTC
J gene: TRBJ2-1; clone size: NA; V gene: TRBV5-6; D gene: NA; CDR3 protein: CASSPAARVYSEQFF; CDR3 DNA: TGTGCCAGCAGCCCGGCGGCGCGGGTGTACTCTGAGCAGTTCTTC
J gene: TRBJ1-1; clone size: NA; V gene: TRBV5-3; D gene: NA; CDR3 protein: CARSPEPWTVANTEAFF; CDR3 DNA: TGTGCCAGAAGCCCGGAACCCTGGACAGTCGCGAACACTGAAGCTTTCTTT
J gene: TRBJ2-7; clone size: NA; V gene: TRBV30; D gene: NA; CDR3 protein: CAWKREYEQYF; CDR3 DNA: TGTGCCTGGAAAAGAGAATACGAGCAGTACTTC
J gene: TRBJ1-5; clone size: NA; V gene: TRBV19; D gene: NA; CDR3 protein: CASSMGTQGSNQPQHF; CDR3 DNA: TGTGCCAGTAGTATGGGGACTCAGGGTAGCAATCAGCCCCAGCATTTT
J gene: TRBJ2-3; clone size: NA; V gene: TRBV19; D gene: NA; CDR3 protein: CASSIAGAVDTQYF; CDR3 DNA: TGTGCCAGTAGTATTGCGGGGGCGGTAGATACGCAGTATTTT
J gene: TRBJ1-2; clone size: NA; V gene: TRBV23-1; D gene: NA; CDR3 protein: CASSPSSPGQKHRYGYTF; CDR3 DNA: TGCGCCAGCAGCCCCTCAAGCCCTGGACAGAAGCACCGTTATGGCTACACCTTC
J gene: TRBJ2-2; clone size: NA; V gene: TRBV10-1; D gene: TRBD1; CDR3 protein: CASSEDRGRGTGELFF; CDR3 DNA: TGCGCCAGCAGCGAGGACAGGGGGCGCGGTACCGGGGAGCTGTTTTTT
J gene: TRBJ1-1; clone size: NA; V gene: TRBV5-1; D gene: NA; CDR3 protein: CASSLEGWTEAFF; CDR3 DNA: TGCGCCAGCAGCTTGGAGGGGTGGACTGAAGCTTTCTTT
J gene: TRBJ2-7; clone size: NA; V gene: TRBV19; D gene: TRBD1; CDR3 protein: CASMRGTGNYEQYF; CDR3 DNA: TGTGCCAGTATGAGGGGGACAGGGAACTACGAGCAGTACTTC
J gene: TRBJ2-1; clone size: NA; V gene: TRBV5-4; D gene: NA; CDR3 protein: CASSLRLAEQFF; CDR3 DNA: TGTGCCAGCAGCTTGCGACTGGCGGAGCAGTTCTTC
J gene: TRBJ2-1; clone size: NA; V gene: TRBV19; D gene: TRBD2; CDR3 protein: CASSGTAGAYNEQFF; CDR3 DNA: TGTGCCAGTAGTGGGACCGCGGGGGCCTACAATGAGCAGTTCTTC
J gene: TRBJ2-3; clone size: NA; V gene: TRBV9; D gene: NA; CDR3 protein: CASSVGVSHTQYF; CDR3 DNA: TGTGCCAGCAGCGTAGGGGTCTCTCACACGCAGTATTTT
J gene: TRBJ2-1; clone size: few; V gene: TRBV2; D gene: TRBD2; CDR3 protein: CASRRGLAAYNEQFF; CDR3 DNA: TGTGCCAGCAGGAGGGGACTAGCGGCTTACAATGAGCAGTTCTTC
J gene: TRBJ2-7; clone size: once; V gene: TRBV6-5; D gene: NA; CDR3 protein: CASSWGQIVDEQYF; CDR3 DNA: TGTGCCAGCAGTTGGGGTCAGATTGTGGACGAGCAGTACTTC
J gene: TRBJ2-1; clone size: NA; V gene: TRBV2; D gene: TRBD2; CDR3 protein: CASSGGLAGIEQFF; CDR3 DNA: TGTGCCAGCAGTGGAGGGCTAGCGGGAATTGAGCAGTTCTTC
J gene: TRBJ2-2; clone size: NA; V gene: TRBV9; D gene: NA; CDR3 protein: CASSVATIGVNTGELFF; CDR3 DNA: TGTGCCAGCAGCGTAGCTACGATAGGGGTTAACACCGGGGAGCTGTTTTTT
J gene: TRBJ1-1; clone size: NA; V gene: TRBV7-3; D gene: NA; CDR3 protein: CASSLMGTHSSTEAFF; CDR3 DNA: TGTGCCAGCAGCTTAATGGGGACCCATTCAAGCACTGAAGCTTTCTTT
J gene: TRBJ2-7; clone size: NA; V gene: TRBV28; D gene: NA; CDR3 protein: CASRRTGSYSYEQYF; CDR3 DNA: TGTGCCAGCAGAAGGACGGGGTCCTACTCCTACGAGCAGTACTTC
J gene: TRBJ1-1; clone size: NA; V gene: TRBV6-5; D gene: NA; CDR3 protein: CASSQGRYTEAFF; CDR3 DNA: TGTGCCAGCAGTCAGGGCAGGTACACTGAAGCTTTCTTT
J gene: TRBJ2-2; clone size: NA; V gene: TRBV7-3; D gene: NA; CDR3 protein: CASSRSVGGELFF; CDR3 DNA: TGTGCCAGCAGCCGCTCGGTCGGGGGGGAGCTGTTTTTT
J gene: TRBJ2-1; clone size: NA; V gene: TRBV7-9; D gene: TRBD1; CDR3 protein: CASIDRGLSNEQFF; CDR3 DNA: TGTGCCAGCATCGACAGGGGGCTCTCAAATGAGCAGTTCTTC
J gene: TRBJ1-1; clone size: NA; V gene: TRBV5-1; D gene: NA; CDR3 protein: CASSLRIGDTEAFF; CDR3 DNA: TGCGCCAGCAGCTTGCGGATAGGGGACACTGAAGCTTTCTTT
J gene: TRBJ2-2; clone size: once; V gene: TRBV6-6; D gene: NA; CDR3 protein: CASSYLRAGELFF; CDR3 DNA: TGTGCCAGCAGTTACTTGCGGGCCGGGGAGCTGTTTTTT
J gene: TRBJ2-2; clone size: NA; V gene: TRBV2; D gene: TRBD2; CDR3 protein: CASSRRSGASHANTGELFF; CDR3 DNA: TGTGCCAGCAGCCGACGCAGCGGGGCTAGTCACGCGAACACCGGGGAGCTGTTTTTT
J gene: TRBJ2-1; clone size: NA; V gene: TRBV5-1; D gene: NA; CDR3 protein: CASSLLSGSYNEQFF; CDR3 DNA: TGCGCCAGCAGCTTACTGAGCGGATCCTACAATGAGCAGTTCTTC
J gene: TRBJ1-1; clone size: few; V gene: TRBV5-4; D gene: NA; CDR3 protein: CASRSGDLGGEAFF; CDR3 DNA: TGTGCCAGCCGATCCGGGGATTTGGGAGGTGAAGCTTTCTTT
J gene: TRBJ1-2; clone size: NA; V gene: TRBV13; D gene: NA; CDR3 protein: CASSLARVGGYTF; CDR3 DNA: TGTGCCAGCAGCTTAGCCAGGGTTGGAGGCTACACCTTC
J gene: TRBJ1-1; clone size: NA; V gene: TRBV5-1; D gene: NA; CDR3 protein: CASSPTTGNTEAFF; CDR3 DNA: TGCGCCAGCAGCCCAACTACAGGGAACACTGAAGCTTTCTTT
J gene: TRBJ1-1; clone size: NA; V gene: TRBV19; D gene: TRBD1; CDR3 protein: CASSRGLDRDEAFF; CDR3 DNA: TGTGCCAGTAGTCGCGGTCTAGACAGGGATGAAGCTTTCTTT
J gene: TRBJ1-1; clone size: once; V gene: TRBV5-4; D gene: NA; CDR3 protein: CASSLGGGTEAFF; CDR3 DNA: TGTGCCAGCAGCTTAGGGGGGGGCACTGAAGCTTTCTTT
J gene: TRBJ2-1; clone size: NA; V gene: TRBV7-3; D gene: TRBD1; CDR3 protein: CASSLLQGDEQFF; CDR3 DNA: TGTGCCAGCAGCTTACTGCAGGGGGATGAGCAGTTCTTC
J gene: TRBJ2-7; clone size: NA; V gene: TRBV27; D gene: NA; CDR3 protein: CANSKIGEQYF; CDR3 DNA: TGTGCCAACTCTAAGATAGGTGAGCAGTACTTC
J gene: TRBJ1-6; clone size: NA; V gene: TRBV5-1; D gene: NA; CDR3 protein: CASSLVGASSPLHF; CDR3 DNA: TGCGCCAGCAGCTTGGTGGGTGCGAGCTCACCCCTCCACTTT
J gene: TRBJ2-1; clone size: NA; V gene: TRBV9; D gene: NA; CDR3 protein: CASSASGSSSYNEQFF; CDR3 DNA: TGTGCCAGCAGCGCGAGCGGTTCGAGCTCCTACAATGAGCAGTTCTTC
J gene: TRBJ1-1; clone size: once; V gene: TRBV5-1; D gene: TRBD1; CDR3 protein: CASTQTGLSTEAFF; CDR3 DNA: TGCGCCAGCACTCAGACAGGGCTGAGCACTGAAGCTTTCTTT
J gene: TRBJ1-5; clone size: NA; V gene: TRBV6-6; D gene: NA; CDR3 protein: CASSSGGSQPQHF; CDR3 DNA: TGTGCCAGCAGTTCGGGGGGTAGTCAGCCCCAGCATTTT